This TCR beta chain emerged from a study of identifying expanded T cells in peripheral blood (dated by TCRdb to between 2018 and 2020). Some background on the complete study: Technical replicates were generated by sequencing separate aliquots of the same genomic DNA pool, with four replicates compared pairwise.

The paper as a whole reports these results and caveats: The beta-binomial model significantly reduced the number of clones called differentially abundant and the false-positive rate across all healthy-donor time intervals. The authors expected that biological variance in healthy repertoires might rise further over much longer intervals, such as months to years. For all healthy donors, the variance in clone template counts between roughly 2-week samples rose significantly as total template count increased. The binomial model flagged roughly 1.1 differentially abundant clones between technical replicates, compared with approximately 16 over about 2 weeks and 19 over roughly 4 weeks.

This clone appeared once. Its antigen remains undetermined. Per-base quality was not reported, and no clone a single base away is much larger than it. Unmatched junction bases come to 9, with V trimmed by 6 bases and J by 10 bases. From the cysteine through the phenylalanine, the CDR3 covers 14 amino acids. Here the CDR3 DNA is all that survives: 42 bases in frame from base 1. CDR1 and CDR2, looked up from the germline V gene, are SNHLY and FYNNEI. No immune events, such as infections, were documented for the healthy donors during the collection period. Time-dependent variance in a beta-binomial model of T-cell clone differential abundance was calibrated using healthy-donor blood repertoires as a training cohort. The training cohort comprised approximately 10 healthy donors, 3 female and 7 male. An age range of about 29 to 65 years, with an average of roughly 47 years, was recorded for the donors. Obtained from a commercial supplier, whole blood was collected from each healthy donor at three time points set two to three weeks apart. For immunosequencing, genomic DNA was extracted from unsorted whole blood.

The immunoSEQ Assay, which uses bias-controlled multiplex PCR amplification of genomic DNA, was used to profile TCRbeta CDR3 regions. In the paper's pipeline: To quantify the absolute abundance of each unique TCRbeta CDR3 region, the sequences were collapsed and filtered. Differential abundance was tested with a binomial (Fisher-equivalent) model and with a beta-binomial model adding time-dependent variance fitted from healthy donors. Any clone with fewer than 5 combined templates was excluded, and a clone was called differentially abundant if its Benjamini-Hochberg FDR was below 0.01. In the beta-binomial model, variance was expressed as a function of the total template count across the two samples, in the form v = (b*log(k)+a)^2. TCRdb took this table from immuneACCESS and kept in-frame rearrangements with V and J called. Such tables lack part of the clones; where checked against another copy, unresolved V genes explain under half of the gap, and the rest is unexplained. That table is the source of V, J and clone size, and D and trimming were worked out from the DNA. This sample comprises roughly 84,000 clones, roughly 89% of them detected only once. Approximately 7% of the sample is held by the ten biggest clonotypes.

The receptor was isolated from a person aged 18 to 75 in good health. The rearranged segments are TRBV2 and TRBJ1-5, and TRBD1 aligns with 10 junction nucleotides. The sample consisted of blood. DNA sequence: TGTGCCAGCAGCGGACAGGGGGACTATCGTCCCCAGCATTTT. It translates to CASSGQGDYRPQHF. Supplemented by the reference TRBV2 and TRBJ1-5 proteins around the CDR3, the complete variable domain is EPEVTQTPSHQVTQMGQEVILRCVPISNHLYFYWYRQILGQKVEFLVSFYNNEISEKSEIFDDQFSVERPDGSNFTLKIRSTKLEDSAMYFCASSGQGDYRPQHFGDGTRLSIL.